The table lists the clone carrying this T cell receptor beta chain with many counts. The time point is: patch test 2, 6 weeks after DPC sensitization. Specified treatment: therapeutic diphenylcyclopropenone sensitization with weekly scalp DPC. A single record per CDR3 protein comes from TCRdb applying MiXCR to the RACE reads. The sample gives 35,000 to 50,000 distinct CDR3 sequences, 8% to 9.5% of which show up once; 15% is in the top ten. The data derive from a study of human T cells and chemical hapten exposure. This CDR3 spans 13 amino acids. The germline V gene has CDR1 SEHNR and CDR2 FQNEAQ (reference sequence). The V end lost 3 bases, the J end lost 6 bases, and 11 bases lay between the germline ends.

The chain carries TRBV7-9 and TRBJ2-5; no clear D. Sequencing used whole blood, obtained in connection with sensitization to the hapten diphenylcyclopropenone (DPC). This receptor was identified in a woman aged 40 to 50 with alopecia areata. Some clones in this sample may be carry-over from other donors' samples. The DNA of the CDR3 is TGTGCCAGCAGCTTTCGAGCTTTCCAGACCCAGTACTTC. It yields the protein CASSFRAFQTQYF. Using reference TRBV7-9 and TRBJ2-5 for the parts outside the CDR3, the full variable domain is DTGVSQNPRHKITKRGQNVTFRCDPISEHNRLYWYRQTLGQGPEFLTYFQNEAQLEKSRLLSDRFSAERPKGSFSTLEIQRTEQGDSAMYLCASSFRAFQTQYFGPGTRLLVL.